These T cell receptor beta chains were read from a single sample in a study of blood T cell repertoires in COVID-19. Data came from immunoSEQ multiplex PCR; TCRdb stores just in-frame clones and leaves some out. The sample records more than 110,000 clones, 80% to 90% being singletons. Material: peripheral blood. The receptors shown here come from a woman of 80 years or more with acute or convalescent COVID-19. The CDR3 runs from the conserved cysteine through the conserved F or W. Each record gives: J gene, clone size, D gene, V gene, CDR3 DNA, CDR3 protein. A D gene is named only where the DNA matches it firmly. Clone size appears in some rows only: once, few, many, or a class for an expanded clone.

TRBJ1-5 | NA | NA | TRBV10-3 | TGTGCCATCAGTGAGTCTGGGGGGTTCAATCAGCCCCAGCATTTT | CAISESGGFNQPQHF
TRBJ2-7 | once | NA | TRBV27 | TGTGCCAGCAGTCTACGGGGGGCGGGCGGCGAGCAGTACTTC | CASSLRGAGGEQYF
TRBJ2-1 | NA | NA | TRBV7-2 | TGTGCCAGCAGCTTAGGAGGCTTGGGGGCTTTATACAATGAGCAGTTCTTC | CASSLGGLGALYNEQFF
TRBJ2-5 | NA | TRBD2 | TRBV5-4 | TGTGCCAGCAGCTTAGGGACTAACCAAGAGACCCAGTACTTC | CASSLGTNQETQYF
TRBJ1-1 | few | TRBD1 | TRBV19 | TGTGCCAGTAGTATCAGGGGGCCGGACACTGAAGCTTTCTTT | CASSIRGPDTEAFF
TRBJ1-2 | NA | TRBD1 | TRBV3-1/TRBV3-2 | TGTGCCAGCAGCCAAAGGTGGACAGGGGCTTATGGCTACACCTTC | CASSQRWTGAYGYTF
TRBJ2-5 | NA | TRBD2 | TRBV3-1/TRBV3-2 | TGTGCCAGCAGCCAAGATCTGGCGGGGGGGCCCCAAGAGACCCAGTACTTC | CASSQDLAGGPQETQYF
TRBJ1-2 | NA | NA | TRBV7-9 | TGTGCCAGCAGCTTAGTGGGGTCCCGGGACTTATCTGGCTACACCTTC | CASSLVGSRDLSGYTF
TRBJ2-3 | NA | NA | TRBV18 | TGTGCCAGCTCACCATTATCAGATACGCAGTATTTT | CASSPLSDTQYF
TRBJ1-1 | NA | NA | TRBV12-3/TRBV12-4 | TGTGCCAGCAGCTCTACAGAAGACACTGAAGCTTTCTTT | CASSSTEDTEAFF
TRBJ1-1 | NA | TRBD1 | TRBV30 | TGTGCCTACACAGGGGTTGATACTGAAGCTTTCTTT | CAYTGVDTEAFF
TRBJ1-6 | NA | TRBD1 | TRBV11-2 | TGTGCCAGCAGCTTAGATCCCGCCAGGGGGCTTGGAAATTCACCCCTCCACTTT | CASSLDPARGLGNSPLHF
TRBJ2-7 | NA | TRBD1 | TRBV9 | TGTGCCAGCAGCGTAGTAGAGGACAGGGGGCCCGAGCAGTACTTC | CASSVVEDRGPEQYF
TRBJ1-1 | NA | NA | TRBV5-1 | TGCGCCAGCAGCAAGGACGGGGGGAACACTGAAGCTTTCTTT | CASSKDGGNTEAFF
TRBJ2-7 | NA | TRBD1 | TRBV5-1 | TGCGCCAGCAGCTTGGACCTGAGGGACAGGTACGACGAGCAGTACTTC | CASSLDLRDRYDEQYF
TRBJ1-2 | NA | TRBD1 | TRBV5-6 | TGTGCCAGCAGCGCCATTACAGGGGTCGATTATTTTAACTATGGCTACACCTTC | CASSAITGVDYFNYGYTF
TRBJ1-3 | NA | NA | TRBV9 | TGTGCCAGCAGCGTAGAGGCAGGGCGGTTGGACACCATATATTTT | CASSVEAGRLDTIYF
TRBJ2-1 | NA | NA | TRBV18 | TGTGCCAGCTCACCTCGGGGTTACGAGCAGTTCTTC | CASSPRGYEQFF
TRBJ2-7 | NA | TRBD2 | TRBV18 | TGTGCCAGCTCCCCAGGTAGCGGGGTCTACGAGCAGTACTTC | CASSPGSGVYEQYF
TRBJ2-1 | once | TRBD2 | TRBV24-1 | TGTGCCACCAGTCGGGGGACTAGCGGTGAGCAGTTCTTC | CATSRGTSGEQFF
TRBJ1-2 | NA | NA | TRBV5-4 | TGTGCCAGCAGCTTTTCCTCCAACTATGGCTACACCTTC | CASSFSSNYGYTF
TRBJ1-2 | NA | NA | TRBV5-4 | TGTGCCAGCAGCCGCGGCCAAGACCTCTATGGCTACACCTTC | CASSRGQDLYGYTF
TRBJ1-1 | NA | TRBD1 | TRBV2 | TGTGCCAGCAGCCACCCGACAGGGCACACTGAAGCTTTCTTT | CASSHPTGHTEAFF
TRBJ2-2 | NA | NA | TRBV6-6 | TGTGCCAGCAGTAAACGACAGGCGAACACCGGGGAGCTGTTTTTT | CASSKRQANTGELFF
TRBJ1-2 | NA | NA | TRBV4-2 | TGTGCCAGCAGCCAAGCTGGGCAAAAGGAACGCTATGGCTACACCTTC | CASSQAGQKERYGYTF
TRBJ1-1 | NA | NA | TRBV7-2 | TGTGCCAGCAGCTTAGTAAGGGGCTCACACACTGAAGCTTTCTTT | CASSLVRGSHTEAFF
TRBJ1-2 | NA | NA | TRBV28 | TGTGCCAGCAGTCCACGACCGGGGGGCTACACCTTC | CASSPRPGGYTF
TRBJ1-3 | NA | TRBD1 | TRBV6-6 | TGTGCCAGCAGTCAACCGGGACAGGGAAACACCATATATTTT | CASSQPGQGNTIYF
TRBJ1-1 | NA | NA | TRBV5-1 | TGCGCCAGCAGCTTTGGCACAGGAGAAAACACTGAAGCTTTCTTT | CASSFGTGENTEAFF
TRBJ1-1 | NA | NA | TRBV15 | TGTGCCACCAGCACGAGGGACAAGAACACTGAAGCTTTCTTT | CATSTRDKNTEAFF
TRBJ2-1 | NA | NA | TRBV5-1 | TGCGCCAGCAGCTATAGCGGTCCCTCCTACAATGAGCAGTTCTTC | CASSYSGPSYNEQFF
TRBJ2-5 | few | TRBD2 | TRBV3-1/TRBV3-2 | TGTGCCAGCAGCCCCGGACTAGCGGGGGGGTTTCTACAAGAGACCCAGTACTTC | CASSPGLAGGFLQETQYF
TRBJ2-7 | NA | TRBD1 | TRBV11-3 | TGTGCCAGCAGCTTAGGGACAGGCAGCTCCTACGAGCAGTACTTC | CASSLGTGSSYEQYF
TRBJ1-4 | NA | TRBD1 | TRBV19 | TGTGCCAGTAGTATGCACCGGGACAGGGGCCCGGAGGCTAATGAAAAACTGTTTTTT | CASSMHRDRGPEANEKLFF
TRBJ1-2 | few | NA | TRBV6-1 | TGTGCCAGCAGTGAGGGACATTATGGCTACACCTTC | CASSEGHYGYTF
TRBJ2-1 | once | TRBD2 | TRBV7-2 | TGTGCCAGCAAAACTAGCGGGGGGTACAATGAGCAGTTCTTC | CASKTSGGYNEQFF
TRBJ2-7 | NA | TRBD1 | TRBV6-5 | TGTGCCAGCAGGACTTCCGGGACAGGGAATTACGAGCAGTACTTC | CASRTSGTGNYEQYF
TRBJ1-2 | NA | NA | TRBV5-6 | TGTGCCAGCAGCTTGGGGGCAGGGGTTACTAACTATGGCTACACCTTC | CASSLGAGVTNYGYTF
TRBJ1-2 | NA | TRBD1 | TRBV9 | TGTGCCAGCAGCGTAGATACAGGGGGCCGCTATGGCTACACCTTC | CASSVDTGGRYGYTF
TRBJ2-2 | few | TRBD1 | TRBV12-3/TRBV12-4 | TGTGCCAGCAGCCCTACAGGGGACGGGGAGCTGTTTTTT | CASSPTGDGELFF
TRBJ2-3 | NA | TRBD1 | TRBV7-3 | TGTGCCAGCAGCTTGGGACAGGGGGCCGGCACAGATACGCAGTATTTT | CASSLGQGAGTDTQYF
TRBJ2-5 | NA | NA | TRBV18 | TGTGCCAGCTCACCAAACCACAGCCAAGAGACCCAGTACTTC | CASSPNHSQETQYF
TRBJ1-1 | NA | NA | TRBV2 | TGTGCCAGCAGCGTGACAGCTGAAGCTTTCTTT | CASSVTAEAFF
TRBJ1-1 | NA | NA | TRBV10-3 | TGTGCCATCAGTCCAGGGACTGAAGCTTTCTTT | CAISPGTEAFF
TRBJ2-5 | NA | TRBD2 | TRBV5-5 | TGTGCCAGCAGCAAACTAGCGGGGGAGACCCAGTACTTC | CASSKLAGETQYF
TRBJ1-5 | NA | NA | TRBV4-1 | TGCGCCAGCAGCCAAGAAAGGGGAACTCAGCCCCAGCATTTT | CASSQERGTQPQHF
TRBJ1-6 | few | NA | TRBV6-2/TRBV6-3 | TGTGCCAGCAGTTACAGGAGTACGACTTATTTCACCCTCCACTTT | CASSYRSTTYFTLHF
TRBJ2-5 | NA | TRBD1 | TRBV2 | TGTGCCAGCAGTGAACTCGGGACAGAAGAGACCCAGTACTTC | CASSELGTEETQYF
TRBJ1-4 | NA | NA | TRBV28 | TGTGCCAGCAGTTTAATACAGGCTAATGAAAAACTGTTTTTT | CASSLIQANEKLFF
TRBJ2-7 | NA | TRBD1 | TRBV27 | TGTGCCAGCAGTTTGGACAGGGGGCCGTCTTACTCTGACGAGCAGTACTTC | CASSLDRGPSYSDEQYF
TRBJ2-3 | NA | TRBD2 | TRBV2 | TGTGCCAGCAGTGAGGGCCTAGCGGGGGGAGATACGCAGTATTTT | CASSEGLAGGDTQYF
TRBJ2-7 | NA | NA | TRBV5-1 | TGCGCCAGCAGCTTAGTCGAGACAGGTATGAACGAGCAGTACTTC | CASSLVETGMNEQYF